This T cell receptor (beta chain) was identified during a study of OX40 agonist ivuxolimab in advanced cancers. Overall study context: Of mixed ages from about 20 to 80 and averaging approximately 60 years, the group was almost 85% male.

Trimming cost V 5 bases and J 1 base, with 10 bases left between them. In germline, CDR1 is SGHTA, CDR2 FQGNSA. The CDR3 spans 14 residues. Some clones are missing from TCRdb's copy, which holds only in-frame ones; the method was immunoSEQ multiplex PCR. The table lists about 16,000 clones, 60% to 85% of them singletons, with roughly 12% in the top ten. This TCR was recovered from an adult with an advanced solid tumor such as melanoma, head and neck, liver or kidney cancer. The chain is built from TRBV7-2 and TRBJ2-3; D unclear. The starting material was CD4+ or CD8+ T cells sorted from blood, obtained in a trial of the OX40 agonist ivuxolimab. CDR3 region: CASSQRVGTDTQYF. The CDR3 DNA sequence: TGTGCCAGCAGCCAAAGGGTTGGCACAGATACGCAGTATTTT. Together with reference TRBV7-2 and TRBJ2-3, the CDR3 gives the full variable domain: GAGVSQSPSNKVTEKGKDVELRCDPISGHTALYWYRQSLGQGLEFLIYFQGNSAPDKSGLPSDRFSAERTGGSVSTLTIQRTQQEDSAVYLCASSQRVGTDTQYFGPGTRLTVL.